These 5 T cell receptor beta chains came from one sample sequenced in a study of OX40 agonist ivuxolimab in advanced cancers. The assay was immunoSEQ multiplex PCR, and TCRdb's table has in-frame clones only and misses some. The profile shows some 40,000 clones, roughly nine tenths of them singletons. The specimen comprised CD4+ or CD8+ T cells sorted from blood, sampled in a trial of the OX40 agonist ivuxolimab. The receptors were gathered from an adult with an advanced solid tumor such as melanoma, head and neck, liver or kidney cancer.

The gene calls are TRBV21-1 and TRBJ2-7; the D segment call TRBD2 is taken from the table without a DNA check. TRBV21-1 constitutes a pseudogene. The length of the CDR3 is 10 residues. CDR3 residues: CARALAGEDF. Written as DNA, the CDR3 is TGTGCCAGAGCCTTAGCGGGAGAGGACTTC.

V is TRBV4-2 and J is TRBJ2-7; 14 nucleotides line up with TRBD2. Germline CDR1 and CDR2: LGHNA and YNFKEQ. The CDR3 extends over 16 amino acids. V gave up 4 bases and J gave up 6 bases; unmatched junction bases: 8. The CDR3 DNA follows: TGTGCCAGCAGCCGAGAGGGACTAGCGGGAGTATCCGAGCAGTACTTC. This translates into CASSREGLAGVSEQYF.

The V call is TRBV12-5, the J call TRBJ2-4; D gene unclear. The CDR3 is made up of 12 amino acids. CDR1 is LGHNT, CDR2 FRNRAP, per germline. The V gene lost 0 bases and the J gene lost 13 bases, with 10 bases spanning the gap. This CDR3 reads CASGLVAWSQYF. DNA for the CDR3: TGTGCTAGTGGTTTGGTAGCTTGGAGCCAGTACTTC.

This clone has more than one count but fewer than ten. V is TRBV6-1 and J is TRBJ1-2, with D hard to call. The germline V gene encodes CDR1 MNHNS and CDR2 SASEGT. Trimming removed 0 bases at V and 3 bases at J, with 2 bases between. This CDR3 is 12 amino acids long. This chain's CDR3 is CASSEAHYGYTF. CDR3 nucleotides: TGTGCCAGCAGTGAAGCACACTATGGCTACACCTTC.

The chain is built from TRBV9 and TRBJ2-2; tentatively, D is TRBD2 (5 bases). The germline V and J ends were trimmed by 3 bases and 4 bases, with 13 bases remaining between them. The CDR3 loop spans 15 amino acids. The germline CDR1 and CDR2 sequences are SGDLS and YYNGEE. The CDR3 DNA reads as TGTGCCAGCAGCGACAAGGCTAGCCTCACCGGGGAGCTGTTTTTT. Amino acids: CASSDKASLTGELFF.